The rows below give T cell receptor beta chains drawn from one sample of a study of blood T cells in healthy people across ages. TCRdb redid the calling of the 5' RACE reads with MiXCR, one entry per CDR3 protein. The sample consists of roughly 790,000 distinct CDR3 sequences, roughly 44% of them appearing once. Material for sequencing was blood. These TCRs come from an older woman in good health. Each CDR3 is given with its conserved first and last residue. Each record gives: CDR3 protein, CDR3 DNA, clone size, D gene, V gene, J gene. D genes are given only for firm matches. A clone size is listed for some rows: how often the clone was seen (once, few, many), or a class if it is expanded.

CDR3 protein: CSARLGLAGSQETQYF
CDR3 DNA: TGCAGTGCTAGGTTGGGACTAGCGGGGTCCCAAGAGACCCAGTACTTC
clone size: -
D gene: TRBD2
V gene: TRBV20-1
J gene: TRBJ2-5

CDR3 protein: CAIRGQGEAFF
CDR3 DNA: TGTGCCATCAGGGGACAGGGAGAAGCTTTCTTT
clone size: few
D gene: TRBD1
V gene: TRBV10-3
J gene: TRBJ1-1

CDR3 protein: CASSYLQGTDTQYF
CDR3 DNA: TGTGCCAGCAGTTACCTCCAGGGCACAGATACGCAGTATTTT
clone size: -
D gene: -
V gene: TRBV6-5
J gene: TRBJ2-3

CDR3 protein: CAPKTETQYF
CDR3 DNA: TGTGCCCCCAAAACGGAGACCCAGTACTTC
clone size: many
D gene: -
V gene: TRBV10-3
J gene: TRBJ2-5

CDR3 protein: CASNPGQGWNEQFF
CDR3 DNA: TGTGCCAGCAATCCGGGACAGGGTTGGAATGAGCAGTTCTTC
clone size: few
D gene: TRBD1
V gene: TRBV6-6
J gene: TRBJ2-1

CDR3 protein: CSATTGTRATQYF
CDR3 DNA: TGTAGTGCTACCACCGGAACTAGGGCCACGCAGTATTTT
clone size: -
D gene: -
V gene: TRBV20-1
J gene: TRBJ2-3

CDR3 protein: CSASPGTGVGEAFF
CDR3 DNA: TGCAGTGCTAGCCCCGGGACAGGCGTGGGAGAAGCTTTCTTT
clone size: -
D gene: TRBD1
V gene: TRBV20-1
J gene: TRBJ1-1

CDR3 protein: CAISESTSGKNIQYF
CDR3 DNA: TGTGCCATCAGTGAGTCGACTAGCGGGAAAAACATTCAGTACTTC
clone size: -
D gene: TRBD2
V gene: TRBV10-3
J gene: TRBJ2-4

CDR3 protein: CASSLRQGQETQYF
CDR3 DNA: TGCGCCAGCAGCTTGAGGCAGGGCCAAGAGACCCAGTACTTC
clone size: many
D gene: -
V gene: TRBV5-1
J gene: TRBJ2-5

CDR3 protein: CASSDYGTPLNEQFF
CDR3 DNA: TGTGCCAGCAGTGACTACGGGACTCCTCTCAATGAGCAGTTCTTC
clone size: -
D gene: -
V gene: TRBV6-4
J gene: TRBJ2-1

CDR3 protein: CAIGLAGDTGELFF
CDR3 DNA: TGTGCCATCGGACTAGCGGGAGATACCGGGGAGCTGTTTTTT
clone size: -
D gene: TRBD2
V gene: TRBV10-3
J gene: TRBJ2-2

CDR3 protein: CASSLSGVGDTQYF
CDR3 DNA: TGTGCCAGCAGCTTAAGTGGGGTCGGAGATACGCAGTATTTT
clone size: many
D gene: -
V gene: TRBV7-9
J gene: TRBJ2-3

CDR3 protein: CSAFVPGIAYEQYF
CDR3 DNA: TGCAGTGCCTTCGTCCCTGGCATAGCCTACGAGCAGTACTTC
clone size: -
D gene: -
V gene: TRBV20-1
J gene: TRBJ2-7

CDR3 protein: CSARTGGSNTEAFF
CDR3 DNA: TGCAGTGCTAGGACAGGCGGATCTAACACTGAAGCTTTCTTT
clone size: -
D gene: -
V gene: TRBV20-1
J gene: TRBJ1-1

CDR3 protein: CASSSSVAGGSLNTQYF
CDR3 DNA: TGTGCCAGCAGTTCCTCTGTAGCGGGAGGATCCCTGAATACGCAGTATTTT
clone size: -
D gene: TRBD2
V gene: TRBV28
J gene: TRBJ2-3

CDR3 protein: CASISLSERRETQYF
CDR3 DNA: TGTGCCAGCATCTCCTTATCGGAGCGGAGAGAGACCCAGTACTTC
clone size: -
D gene: -
V gene: TRBV28
J gene: TRBJ2-5

CDR3 protein: CASSLSPGIKETQYF
CDR3 DNA: TGTGCCAGCAGCTTATCCCCGGGAATTAAAGAGACCCAGTACTTC
clone size: -
D gene: -
V gene: TRBV7-3
J gene: TRBJ2-5

CDR3 protein: CASSGTPGANVLTF
CDR3 DNA: TGTGCCAGCAGTGGTACTCCTGGGGCCAACGTCCTGACTTTC
clone size: -
D gene: -
V gene: TRBV6-4
J gene: TRBJ2-6

CDR3 protein: CTSSYEGLAGGATKFF
CDR3 DNA: TGTACCAGCAGTTACGAGGGACTAGCGGGAGGGGCTACGAAGTTCTTC
clone size: few
D gene: TRBD2
V gene: TRBV6-2/TRBV6-3
J gene: TRBJ2-1

CDR3 protein: CASSLTATRSPGEQYF
CDR3 DNA: TGTGCCAGCAGCTTAACCGCGACCCGCAGTCCCGGCGAGCAGTACTTC
clone size: few
D gene: -
V gene: TRBV7-3
J gene: TRBJ2-7

CDR3 protein: CASSGRDSVTYGYTF
CDR3 DNA: TGTGCCAGCAGTGGTCGGGACAGCGTAACCTATGGCTACACCTTC
clone size: -
D gene: TRBD1
V gene: TRBV25-1
J gene: TRBJ1-2

CDR3 protein: CASSLALRDEQFF
CDR3 DNA: TGTGCCAGCAGCTTAGCTCTTCGAGATGAGCAGTTCTTC
clone size: -
D gene: -
V gene: TRBV7-2
J gene: TRBJ2-1

CDR3 protein: CASSLDSSGQYF
CDR3 DNA: TGTGCCAGCAGCCTGGACAGTTCGGGGCAGTACTTC
clone size: -
D gene: -
V gene: TRBV7-9
J gene: TRBJ2-7

CDR3 protein: CSARDHNSGGPALETQYF
CDR3 DNA: TGCAGTGCTAGAGATCACAATAGCGGGGGCCCGGCTTTAGAGACCCAGTACTTC
clone size: few
D gene: TRBD2
V gene: TRBV20-1
J gene: TRBJ2-5

CDR3 protein: CASSLAGASGASVLTF
CDR3 DNA: TGTGCCAGTAGCCTAGCGGGAGCTTCGGGGGCCAGCGTCCTGACTTTC
clone size: -
D gene: TRBD2
V gene: TRBV19
J gene: TRBJ2-6

CDR3 protein: CASSLARTRGETQYF
CDR3 DNA: TGTGCCAGCAGTTTAGCGAGGACTAGGGGAGAGACCCAGTACTTC
clone size: -
D gene: TRBD2
V gene: TRBV12-3/TRBV12-4
J gene: TRBJ2-5

CDR3 protein: CSVVGRRELSYNEQFF
CDR3 DNA: TGCAGCGTTGTGGGCAGGCGGGAGCTGTCCTACAATGAGCAGTTCTTC
clone size: -
D gene: TRBD2
V gene: TRBV29-1
J gene: TRBJ2-1

CDR3 protein: CASSATGGQYNEQFF
CDR3 DNA: TGCGCCAGCAGCGCGACAGGGGGCCAATACAATGAGCAGTTCTTC
clone size: -
D gene: TRBD1
V gene: TRBV5-1
J gene: TRBJ2-1

CDR3 protein: CSARAPTFSGLAGIRDEQFF
CDR3 DNA: TGCAGTGCTAGAGCGCCAACGTTCAGCGGACTAGCGGGGATAAGAGATGAGCAGTTCTTC
clone size: -
D gene: TRBD2
V gene: TRBV20-1
J gene: TRBJ2-1

CDR3 protein: CAWSAQGYTEAFF
CDR3 DNA: TGTGCCTGGAGTGCACAGGGGTACACTGAAGCTTTCTTT
clone size: few
D gene: TRBD1
V gene: TRBV30
J gene: TRBJ1-1

CDR3 protein: CASSLGASRTEAFF
CDR3 DNA: TGTGCCAGCAGTTTGGGGGCCAGTCGCACTGAAGCTTTCTTT
clone size: -
D gene: -
V gene: TRBV28
J gene: TRBJ1-1

CDR3 protein: CASSFSRTGGGPQHF
CDR3 DNA: TGTGCCAGCAGCTTTTCTCGTACGGGAGGGGGGCCCCAGCATTTT
clone size: -
D gene: -
V gene: TRBV7-2
J gene: TRBJ1-5

CDR3 protein: CASSLAGGLREKLFF
CDR3 DNA: TGCGCCAGCAGCTTGGCCGGGGGGTTAAGGGAAAAACTGTTTTTT
clone size: once
D gene: -
V gene: TRBV5-1
J gene: TRBJ1-4

CDR3 protein: CASSLASVRDTQYF
CDR3 DNA: TGTGCCAGCAGCTTAGCCTCAGTGAGAGATACGCAGTATTTT
clone size: -
D gene: -
V gene: TRBV7-2
J gene: TRBJ2-3

CDR3 protein: CASSSGQDNSPLHF
CDR3 DNA: TGTGCCAGCAGCTCCGGACAGGATAATTCACCCCTCCACTTT
clone size: few
D gene: TRBD1
V gene: TRBV7-3
J gene: TRBJ1-6

CDR3 protein: CASTRQEDNSPLHF
CDR3 DNA: TGTGCCAGCACACGACAGGAGGATAATTCACCCCTCCACTTT
clone size: few
D gene: -
V gene: TRBV11-1
J gene: TRBJ1-6

CDR3 protein: CASSLPGQNTEAFF
CDR3 DNA: TGTGCCAGCAGTTTACCGGGACAGAACACTGAAGCTTTCTTT
clone size: few
D gene: -
V gene: TRBV12-3/TRBV12-4
J gene: TRBJ1-1

CDR3 protein: CASSPIAGGPGETQYF
CDR3 DNA: TGTGCCAGCTCTCCCATAGCGGGAGGCCCAGGAGAGACCCAGTACTTC
clone size: few
D gene: TRBD2
V gene: TRBV18
J gene: TRBJ2-5

CDR3 protein: CSARGIVGRVLYEQYF
CDR3 DNA: TGCAGTGCTAGAGGGATAGTTGGGAGGGTCCTCTACGAGCAGTACTTC
clone size: -
D gene: TRBD2
V gene: TRBV20-1
J gene: TRBJ2-7

CDR3 protein: CASSFSRDVTDTQYF
CDR3 DNA: TGCGCCAGCAGCTTCTCTAGGGACGTGACAGATACGCAGTATTTT
clone size: many
D gene: -
V gene: TRBV5-1
J gene: TRBJ2-3

CDR3 protein: CASSQHTGTGGEKLFF
CDR3 DNA: TGTGCCAGCAGCCAGCATACCGGGACAGGGGGCGAAAAACTGTTTTTT
clone size: few
D gene: TRBD1
V gene: TRBV4-2
J gene: TRBJ1-4

CDR3 protein: CASTLSGGSYNEQYF
CDR3 DNA: TGTGCCAGCACCCTATCGGGGGGCTCCTACAATGAGCAGTACTTC
clone size: -
D gene: -
V gene: TRBV7-2
J gene: TRBJ2-5

CDR3 protein: CASSIDGGYYKQYF
CDR3 DNA: TGTGCCAGTAGTATAGACGGCGGATACTACAAGCAGTACTTC
clone size: -
D gene: -
V gene: TRBV19
J gene: TRBJ2-4

CDR3 protein: CSAKRGAYEQYF
CDR3 DNA: TGCAGTGCTAAGCGGGGAGCCTACGAGCAGTACTTC
clone size: -
D gene: TRBD2
V gene: TRBV20-1
J gene: TRBJ2-7

CDR3 protein: CASSLRLTDTQYF
CDR3 DNA: TGTGCCAGCAGTTTGCGACTGACAGATACGCAGTATTTT
clone size: many
D gene: -
V gene: TRBV12-3/TRBV12-4
J gene: TRBJ2-3